This T cell receptor (beta chain) was sequenced in a study of shared clonotypes between healthy human individuals. At the level of the study: Donors, aged 18 to 49, were two women and three men.

In the source study's methods: Filtering of immunoSEQ junctional sequences could not match full-length read filtering. Using immunoSEQ multiplex PCR, the repertoire was profiled, and TCRdb retains in-frame clones only, with some absent. V and J calls and clone size are copied from that table; D and trimming were computed from the DNA. There are 900,000 to 1,200,000 clones in the sample; more than 75% occur only once, and roughly 0.65% lies in the top ten. V was trimmed by 2 bases and J by 1 base, leaving 17 bases between them. The CDR3 length is 17 residues. Germline V gene data show CDR1 as MNHEY and CDR2 as SMNVEV (reference sequence).

The gene calls are TRBV27 and TRBJ2-5, with D possibly matching TRBD1 (6 bases). The material sequenced was memory CD4+ T cells from PBMCs. Subset of the sample: CD45RA-negative fraction. The clonotype comes from a man younger than 30 in good health. Some clones in this sample may be carry-over from other donors' samples. The CDR3 DNA follows: TGTGCCAGCAGTTTACCCACCAACAACAGGGCCCAAGAGACCCAGTACTTC. Protein: CASSLPTNNRAQETQYF.